Detailed here is one T cell receptor beta chain. The specificity of this receptor is unknown. There are no base qualities to consult, and no much larger clone falls within one base. The immunoSEQ Assay, a bias-controlled multiplex PCR, was used to amplify TCRbeta CDR3 regions from genomic DNA. The authors' analysis ran thus. Within the assay, amplification of reference gene primers was used to estimate how many nucleated cells each sample contained. To quantify the absolute abundance of each unique TCRbeta CDR3 rearrangement, sequence reads were collapsed and filtered. For each sample, productive Simpson clonality was calculated as the square root of Simpson's diversity index across productive rearrangements. TCRdb provides this immuneACCESS table in a form limited to in-frame rearrangements. Some clones are lacking; in checked studies, under half of them reflect an unresolved V gene, and why the rest are absent is not known. That table supplies the V and J calls and clone size; D and trimming were determined from the DNA. Counted in this sample were some 490,000 clones; 80% to 90% of them appeared once. 3.2% of the sample is taken by the ten largest.

The collaborating institutions used their own protocols to collect whole blood in K2EDTA tubes. For TCRbeta analysis, collaborators shipped samples as frozen whole blood, isolated PBMCs, or DNA extracted from either of those sample types. The sample comes from a study of blood T cell repertoires in COVID-19 (dated by TCRdb to 2018 to 2021). Background on the whole study: The collaborator samples originated in the United States, Italy and Spain and spanned the acute and convalescent phases of COVID-19. The prospective study material was composed of cDNA or gDNA derived from T cells, B-cell-depleted T cells, or PBMCs. Subjects who had been exposed to COVID-19, were actively infected with it, or had recovered from it provided the deeply sampled blood TCRbeta repertoires that made up the dataset. A freely available public database, intended as a resource for researchers studying the immune response to SARS-CoV-2, is where the repertoires were released. Samples came from the ongoing ImmuneRACE study (first 160 participants) plus 1,254 subjects from 6 global collaborators. Sample metadata almost always included a de-identified subject ID, COVID-19 status, age in years and sex. HLA class I and class II types, where available, came from metadata supplied by the sample provider rather than from assay-based typing. General findings and caveats noted by the study authors: The amount of clinical and demographic metadata varied by source and participant and was provided uncurated.

Cut back by 2 bases and 2 bases, the V and J ends lie 21 bases apart. There are 17 amino acids in the CDR3, from cysteine to phenylalanine inclusive. Only the CDR3 region is kept as DNA, spanning 51 bases read in frame from base 1. CDR1 is given as GTSNPN and CDR2 as SVGIG, both from the germline V gene (reference sequence). Material: peripheral blood. The chain is encoded by TRBV30 joined to TRBJ1-2, with a tentative D gene TRBD1 over 5 matching bases. The sequence was collected from a human donor in a cohort sampled during active COVID-19. The sequenced DNA: TGTGCCTGGAGTAAAGAGGGTTCGGGCCGGGGGAACTATGGCTACACCTTC. Its protein product is CAWSKEGSGRGNYGYTF.